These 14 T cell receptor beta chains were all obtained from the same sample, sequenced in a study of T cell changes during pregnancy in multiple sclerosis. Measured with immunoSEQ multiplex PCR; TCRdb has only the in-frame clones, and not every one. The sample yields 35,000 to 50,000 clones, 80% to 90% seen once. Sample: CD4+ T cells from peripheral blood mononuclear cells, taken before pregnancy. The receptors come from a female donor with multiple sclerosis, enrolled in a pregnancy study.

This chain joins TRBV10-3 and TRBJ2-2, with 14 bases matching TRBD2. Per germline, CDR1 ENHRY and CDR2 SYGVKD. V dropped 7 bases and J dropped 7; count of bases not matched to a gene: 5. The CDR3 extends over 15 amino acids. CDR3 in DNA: TGTGCCATCAAGGGACTAGCGGGAGAGGGCGGGGAGCTGTTTTTT. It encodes CAIKGLAGEGGELFF.

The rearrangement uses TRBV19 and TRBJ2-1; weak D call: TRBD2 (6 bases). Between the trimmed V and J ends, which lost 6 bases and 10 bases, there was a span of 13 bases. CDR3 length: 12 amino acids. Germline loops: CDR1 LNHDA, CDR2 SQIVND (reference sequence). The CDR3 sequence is CASRDYPEEQFF. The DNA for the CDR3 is TGTGCCAGTAGGGACTACCCCGAAGAGCAGTTCTTC. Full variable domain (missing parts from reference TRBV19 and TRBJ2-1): DGGITQSPKYLFRKEGQNVTLSCEQNLNHDAMYWYRQDPGQGLRLIYYSQIVNDFQKGDIAEGYSVSREKKESFPLTVTSAQKNPTAFYLCASRDYPEEQFFGPGTRLTVL.

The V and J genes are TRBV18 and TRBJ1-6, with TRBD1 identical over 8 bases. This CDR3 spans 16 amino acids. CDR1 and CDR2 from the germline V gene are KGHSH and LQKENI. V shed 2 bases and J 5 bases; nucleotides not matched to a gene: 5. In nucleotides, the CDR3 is TGTGCCAGCTCACCAGAAACAGGGGGAGATAATTCACCCCTCCACTTT. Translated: CASSPETGGDNSPLHF.

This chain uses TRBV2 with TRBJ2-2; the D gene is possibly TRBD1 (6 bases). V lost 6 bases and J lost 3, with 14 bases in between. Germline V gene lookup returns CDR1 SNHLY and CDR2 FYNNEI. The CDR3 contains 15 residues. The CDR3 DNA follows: TGTGCCAGCAGGGCCGGGACATTCCACACCGGGGAGCTGTTTTTT. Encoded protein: CASRAGTFHTGELFF.

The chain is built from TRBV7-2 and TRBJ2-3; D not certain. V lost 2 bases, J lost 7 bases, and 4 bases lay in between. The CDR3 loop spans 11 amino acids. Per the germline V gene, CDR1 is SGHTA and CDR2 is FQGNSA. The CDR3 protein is CASSLLYTQYF. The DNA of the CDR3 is TGTGCCAGCAGCTTACTATATACGCAGTATTTT.

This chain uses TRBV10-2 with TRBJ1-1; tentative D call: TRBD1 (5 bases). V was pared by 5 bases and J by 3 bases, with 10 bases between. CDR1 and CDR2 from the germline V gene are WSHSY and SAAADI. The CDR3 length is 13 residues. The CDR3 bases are TGCGCCAGCAGTCGCGCGGGGGACACTGAAGCTTTCTTT. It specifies CASSRAGDTEAFF.

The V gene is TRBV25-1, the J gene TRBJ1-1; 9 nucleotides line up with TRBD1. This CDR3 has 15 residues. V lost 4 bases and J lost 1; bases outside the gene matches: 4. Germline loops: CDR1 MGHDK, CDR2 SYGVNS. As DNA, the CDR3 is TGTGCCAGCAGTGCCCAGGGACAGGGGAACACTGAAGCTTTCTTT. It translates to CASSAQGQGNTEAFF.

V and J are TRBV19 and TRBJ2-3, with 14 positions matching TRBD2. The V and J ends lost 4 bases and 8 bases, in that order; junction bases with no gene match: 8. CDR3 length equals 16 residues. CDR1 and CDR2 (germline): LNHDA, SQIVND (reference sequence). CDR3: CASSTGLAGGFGTQYF. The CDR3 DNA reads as TGTGCCAGTAGTACCGGACTAGCGGGAGGATTTGGTACGCAGTATTTT.

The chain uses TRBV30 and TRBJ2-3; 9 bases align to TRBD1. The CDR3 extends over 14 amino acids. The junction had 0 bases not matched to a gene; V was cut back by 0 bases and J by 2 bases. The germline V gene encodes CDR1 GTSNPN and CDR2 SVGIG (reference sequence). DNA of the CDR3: TGTGCCTGGAGTGTACAGGGGGCCACAGATACGCAGTATTTT. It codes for CAWSVQGATDTQYF.

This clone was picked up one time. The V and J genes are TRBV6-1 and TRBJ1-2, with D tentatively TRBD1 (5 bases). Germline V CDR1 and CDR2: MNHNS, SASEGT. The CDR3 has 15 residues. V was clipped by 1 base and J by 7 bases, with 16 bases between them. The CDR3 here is CASSEDPDTRSGYTF. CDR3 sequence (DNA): TGTGCCAGCAGTGAAGACCCGGACACTCGGAGTGGCTACACCTTC.

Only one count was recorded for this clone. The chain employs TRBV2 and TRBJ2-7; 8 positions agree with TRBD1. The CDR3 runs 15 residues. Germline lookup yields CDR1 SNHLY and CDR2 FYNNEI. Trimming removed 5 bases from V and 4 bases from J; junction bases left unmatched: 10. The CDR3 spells CASSPEYQGAYEQYF. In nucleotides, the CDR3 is TGTGCCAGCAGTCCAGAGTACCAGGGGGCATACGAGCAGTACTTC.

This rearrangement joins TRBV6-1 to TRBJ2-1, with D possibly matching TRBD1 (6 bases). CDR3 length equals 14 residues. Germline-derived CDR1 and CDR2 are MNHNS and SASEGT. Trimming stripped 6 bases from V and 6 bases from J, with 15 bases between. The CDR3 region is CASSERGYGNEQFF. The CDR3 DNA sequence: TGTGCCAGCAGCGAAAGGGGGTACGGCAATGAGCAGTTCTTC.

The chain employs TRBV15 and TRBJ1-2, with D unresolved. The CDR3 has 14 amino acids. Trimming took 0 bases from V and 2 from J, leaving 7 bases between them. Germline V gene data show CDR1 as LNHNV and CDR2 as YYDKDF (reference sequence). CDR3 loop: CATSRDAQNYGYTF. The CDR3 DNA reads TGTGCCACCAGCAGAGATGCACAGAACTATGGCTACACCTTC.

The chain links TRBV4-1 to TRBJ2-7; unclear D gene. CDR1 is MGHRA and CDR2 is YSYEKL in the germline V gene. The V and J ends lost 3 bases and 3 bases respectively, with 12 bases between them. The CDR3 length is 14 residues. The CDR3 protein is CASSQAEEGYEQYF. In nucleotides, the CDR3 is TGCGCCAGCAGCCAGGCAGAGGAAGGCTACGAGCAGTACTTC.